This entry lists 10 T cell receptor beta chains sequenced from one sample in a study of vaccination and CD4 T cells after COVID-19. Sample treatment: roughly ten-day PBMC culture with coronavirus spike peptide pools or control peptides (ViraFEST assay). Collection of the unexposed donor's CD4+ T cells took place before the COVID-19 pandemic (2011-2018). Their recognized antigens are unknown. Sequenced with the Oncomine TCR Beta short-read assay was DNA taken from cultured CD4+ T cells. After culture, CD4+ T cells served as the source for genomic DNA extraction. TCRdb fed the PCR reads into MiXCR, producing one record per CDR3 protein. The table includes over 7,500 distinct CDR3 sequences, less than 45% detected once. The sample comprised CD4+ T cells from blood, cultured in vitro. The receptors were sampled from a human donor in good health.

This clonotype was observed a handful of times. The chain employs TRBV21-1 and TRBJ2-1; no DNA check was done on the table's D call, TRBD2. TRBV21-1 is designated a pseudogene. CDR3 length equals 15 residues. CDR3: CASSNQREPFYEQFF. CDR3 bases: TGTGCCAGCAGCAACCAGCGGGAGCCTTTCTATGAGCAGTTCTTC.

The chain recombines TRBV30 with TRBJ1-5, with D perhaps matching TRBD1 (5 bases). CDR3 length equals 14 residues. With 5 bases removed from V and 0 bases from J, the gap between germline ends came to 11 bases. Germline CDR1 is GTSNPN and CDR2 is SVGIG (reference sequence). CDR3: CAWGTGGSNQPQHF. In DNA form, the CDR3 reads TGTGCCTGGGGAACAGGTGGTAGCAATCAGCCCCAGCATTTT. Supplemented by reference TRBV30 and TRBJ1-5, the full variable domain reads SQTIHQWPATLVQPVGSPLSLECTVEGTSNPNLYWYRQAAGRGLQLLFYSVGIGQISSEVPQNLSASRPQDRQFILSSKKLLLSDSGFYLCAWGTGGSNQPQHFGDGTRLSIL.

J is TRBJ2-2 and V is TRBV24-1; either TRBD1 or TRBD2 may supply D (5 bases each). The CDR3 consists of 13 residues. Trimming removed 4 bases from V and 6 bases from J, with 8 bases in between. Germline V CDR1 and CDR2: KGHDR, SFDVKD. The CDR3 coding sequence is TGTGCCACCAGTGAACTGGGGGCCGGGGAGCTGTTTTTT. It is translated as CATSELGAGELFF.

The chain couples TRBV28 to TRBJ2-2; TRBD2 agrees at 9 bases. The ends lost 3 bases at V and 6 bases at J; junction bases unmatched: 11. Germline lookup yields CDR1 MDHEN and CDR2 SYDVKM. The CDR3 loop spans 17 amino acids. The CDR3 DNA reads TGTGCCAGCAGTTTCTGGGAACTAGCGGGCGGACCCGGGGAGCTGTTTTTT. It specifies CASSFWELAGGPGELFF.

CDR3 bases: TGTGCCAGCAGCCGGGGACAATTGAACACTGAAGCTTTCTTT. Translated, it gives CASSRGQLNTEAFF. The chain combines TRBV7-9 with TRBJ1-1; D may be TRBD1 (6 bases). The CDR3 spans 14 residues. V was pared by 5 bases and J by 0 bases, with 10 bases between. The germline CDR1 and CDR2 sequences are SEHNR and FQNEAQ (reference sequence).

This clonotype showed up just a few times. The rearrangement joins TRBV7-3 to TRBJ2-7; TRBD1 matches at 9 bases. Looked up from germline, CDR1 is SGHTA and CDR2 is FQGTGA. V dropped 3 bases and J dropped 6; count of bases not matched to a gene: 6. The CDR3 covers 14 residues. CDR3 region: CASSFGTGSGEQYF. DNA of the CDR3: TGTGCCAGCAGCTTTGGGACAGGGTCGGGCGAGCAGTACTTC.

The rearrangement uses TRBV20-1 and TRBJ2-7; TRBD2 matches 11 bases. The CDR3 has 18 amino acids. The germline V gene has CDR1 DFQATT and CDR2 SNEGSKA (reference sequence). J was trimmed by 3 bases and V by 0 bases; bases with no gene match: 13. The CDR3 coding sequence is TGCAGTGCTAGAGATCTAGGCACTAGCGGGGGATCACTCTACGAGCAGTACTTC. This translates into CSARDLGTSGGSLYEQYF.

This clonotype was detected only a few times. V gene TRBV6-2 or TRBV6-3 combines with J gene TRBJ1-5; TRBD1 is a possible D gene (5 bases). The CDR3 has 14 amino acids. In germline, CDR1 is MNHEY, CDR2 SVGEGT. Trimming cost V 6 bases and J 0 bases, with 9 bases left between them. CDR3 sequence: CASRLDNSNQPQHF. The CDR3 DNA reads as TGTGCCAGCAGGCTGGACAATAGCAATCAGCCCCAGCATTTT.

The chain uses TRBV6-5 and TRBJ2-3; 12 positions agree with TRBD2. Losses at the gene ends were 2 bases for V and 0 bases for J; bases not matched to a gene: 9. The germline gives CDR1 MNHEY, CDR2 SVGAGI. The CDR3 is made up of 19 amino acids. The CDR3 is CASSYPTSGRTGSTDTQYF. In DNA form, the CDR3 reads TGTGCCAGCAGTTACCCAACTAGCGGGAGGACGGGTAGCACAGATACGCAGTATTTT.

The genes are TRBV6-1 and TRBJ2-1; D may be TRBD1 (7 bases). Trimming left V 4 bases short and J 10 bases short, with 17 bases between. Germline V gene data show CDR1 as MNHNS and CDR2 as SASEGT. This CDR3 has 14 residues. This chain's CDR3 is CASSAWDRSGEQFF. CDR3 sequence (DNA): TGTGCCAGCAGTGCCTGGGACAGAAGCGGGGAGCAGTTCTTC.